This T cell receptor beta chain comes out of a study of neoadjuvant anti-PD-1 for oral cavity cancer. Trimming left V 7 bases short and J 2 bases short, with 11 bases between. Germline CDR1 and CDR2: SNHLY and FYNNEI. The CDR3 extends over 13 amino acids. The data were produced by immunoSEQ multiplex PCR, yet TCRdb's version contains in-frame clones alone and is incomplete. Of roughly 13,000 clones listed, around three quarters were seen once; the top ten hold 2% to 2.5%. The chain couples TRBV2 to TRBJ2-5, with D maybe TRBD1 (6 bases). This sequence originates from a person aged 35-79 years with oral cavity squamous cell carcinoma. The sequencing used PBMCs, collected before nivolumab (anti-PD-1) treatment. The CDR3 loop reads CASNEQGQETQYF. For the CDR3, the DNA is TGTGCCAGCAACGAACAGGGACAAGAGACCCAGTACTTC.